This is a list of T cell receptor beta chains from one sample in a study of T cells in Graves' hyperthyroidism and ophthalmopathy. TCRdb reprocessed the multiplex PCR reads via MiXCR and lists one record per CDR3 protein. This table holds 300,000 to 400,000 distinct CDR3 sequences, approximately 15% found once. Sequencing was performed on blood. The receptors stem from a woman in her thirties with Graves' hyperthyroidism. CDR3s include the opening cysteine and the closing phenylalanine or tryptophan. Each record gives: clone size, V gene, D gene, J gene, CDR3 protein, CDR3 DNA. The D gene is left open where the match is weak. Only some rows state a clone size, as once, few, many or a class for expanded clones.

-,TRBV6-2/TRBV6-3,-,TRBJ2-1,CASSYLTSSYNEQFF,TGTGCCAGCAGTTACTTGACTAGCTCCTACAATGAGCAGTTCTTC
many,TRBV12-3/TRBV12-4,TRBD2,TRBJ2-1,CASRTTGTSGTLSSYNEQFF,TGTGCCAGCAGAACTACCGGGACTAGCGGGACCCTGAGCTCCTACAATGAGCAGTTCTTC
many,TRBV28,-,TRBJ2-1,CASSQGPGPSYNEQFF,TGTGCCAGCAGTCAGGGACCTGGGCCCTCCTACAATGAGCAGTTCTTC
few,TRBV7-6,-,TRBJ2-1,CASSPPGTKNNNEQFF,TGTGCCAGCAGCCCCCCGGGGACCAAGAACAATAATGAGCAGTTCTTC
few,TRBV18,TRBD1,TRBJ2-7,CASSPTGQGSYEQYF,TGTGCCAGCTCACCCACCGGACAGGGGTCCTACGAGCAGTACTTC
few,TRBV4-1,-,TRBJ2-1,CASSQVRGPEEQFF,TGCGCCAGCAGCCAAGTGCGGGGGCCTGAGGAGCAGTTCTTC
-,TRBV11-2,-,TRBJ2-2,CASSLGPRHGLFF,TGTGCCAGCAGCTTAGGTCCGAGACACGGGCTGTTTTTT
many,TRBV13,-,TRBJ1-1,CASSLRRGTYSEAFF,TGTGCCAGCAGCTTAAGGCGGGGGACCTATTCTGAAGCTTTCTTT
-,TRBV5-5,-,TRBJ2-3,CASSSGPTSTDTQYF,TGTGCCAGCAGTTCCGGGCCTACTAGCACAGATACGCAGTATTTT
-,TRBV24-1,-,TRBJ2-1,CVTSAVGAGGQQFF,TGTGTCACCAGTGCCGTAGGCGCCGGAGGACAGCAGTTCTTC
many,TRBV27,TRBD1,TRBJ1-2,CASRSQGEIYGYTF,TGTGCCAGCAGGTCTCAGGGGGAGATCTATGGCTACACCTTC
many,TRBV11-2,-,TRBJ2-4,CASSLVWDSAKNIQYF,TGTGCCAGCAGCTTAGTGTGGGACTCAGCCAAAAACATTCAGTACTTC
few,TRBV29-1,-,TRBJ2-5,CSDKRGETQYF,TGCAGCGACAAACGGGGGGAGACCCAGTACTTC
many,TRBV11-2,-,TRBJ1-5,CASSLRPSRDSRNQPQHF,TGTGCCAGCAGCTTACGCCCGAGCAGGGATTCCCGAAATCAGCCCCAGCATTTT
many,TRBV7-9,-,TRBJ1-4,CASSKPTGTRDEKLFF,TGTGCCAGCAGTAAGCCGACCGGGACGCGGGATGAAAAACTGTTTTTT
many,TRBV5-1,TRBD1,TRBJ2-1,CASRETGGNEQFF,TGCGCCAGCAGGGAGACAGGGGGCAATGAGCAGTTCTTC
few,TRBV30,-,TRBJ2-1,CAYGEGSNEQFF,TGTGCCTATGGAGAGGGTTCGAATGAGCAGTTCTTC
many,TRBV6-1,-,TRBJ2-5,CASSPTLPGQLGETQYF,TGTGCCAGCAGTCCTACACTTCCTGGACAGTTGGGGGAGACCCAGTACTTC
-,TRBV10-1,TRBD2,TRBJ2-7,CASLGTSGSSEQYF,TGCGCCAGCCTTGGGACTAGCGGGAGCTCCGAGCAGTACTTC
few,TRBV9,-,TRBJ2-7,CASSPQTGPLIGEQYF,TGTGCCAGCAGCCCCCAGACGGGACCCTTAATAGGCGAGCAGTACTTC
many,TRBV2,-,TRBJ1-2,CASSATPGNYGYTF,TGTGCCAGCAGTGCCACTCCAGGCAACTATGGCTACACCTTC
many,TRBV11-1,-,TRBJ1-1,CASTLGRLNTEAFF,TGTGCCAGCACCCTAGGGAGGTTGAACACTGAAGCTTTCTTT
few,TRBV29-1,TRBD2,TRBJ2-1,CSVETGTRNNEQFF,TGCAGCGTCGAAACCGGGACTAGGAACAATGAGCAGTTCTTC
-,TRBV5-1,-,TRBJ1-4,CASSLAGSATNEKLFF,TGCGCCAGCAGCCTGGCAGGGTCTGCAACTAATGAAAAACTGTTTTTT
many,TRBV7-8,-,TRBJ2-7,CASSPRVSYEQYF,TGTGCCAGCAGCCCCCGCGTCTCCTACGAGCAGTACTTC
-,TRBV29-1,TRBD2,TRBJ2-1,CSVGSGLGDEQFF,TGCAGCGTTGGTAGCGGGCTAGGAGATGAGCAGTTCTTC
many,TRBV20-1,TRBD2,TRBJ2-1,CSARKIGVAGYDEQFF,TGCAGTGCTAGGAAGATCGGGGTAGCGGGATACGATGAGCAGTTCTTC
many,TRBV12-3/TRBV12-4,TRBD1,TRBJ1-5,CASSPGRLTGMGSGSQPQHF,TGTGCCAGCAGCCCGGGGCGCCTGACAGGGATGGGATCGGGAAGTCAGCCCCAGCATTTT
many,TRBV12-3/TRBV12-4,TRBD2,TRBJ2-1,CASRGSGRQTNEQFF,TGTGCCAGCAGGGGTAGCGGGAGGCAAACCAATGAGCAGTTCTTC